This T cell receptor (beta chain) comes out of a study of response to subunit inactivated influenza vaccine. General observations from the study: The study's authors posited that every seasonal influenza vaccination enlists few new T cells.

The CDR3 is made up of 17 amino acids. The V gene's germline CDR1 is KGHSH and CDR2 LQKENI. Trimming removed 0 bases from V and 2 bases from J, with 14 bases in between. TCRdb reprocessed the RT-PCR reads with MiXCR, giving one entry per CDR3 protein. The sample has 450,000 to 700,000 distinct CDR3 sequences; approximately 14% are singletons. This clonotype turned up a few times. Its target is not known. This chain uses TRBV18 with TRBJ1-3, with D possibly being TRBD1 (6 bases). The receptor was isolated from a man aged 50-59 years who received an inactivated influenza vaccine. This specimen was PBMCs from blood, taken about 12 days after vaccination. The CDR3 bases are TGTGCCAGCTCACCACCTGGGGGGGCGCCGACTGGAAACACCATATATTTT. This codes for CASSPPGGAPTGNTIYF. The whole variable domain, filled in from reference TRBV18 and TRBJ1-3, reads NAGVMQNPRHLVRRRGQEARLRCSPMKGHSHVYWYRQLPEEGLKFMVYLQKENIIDESGMPKERFSAEFPKEGPSILRIQQVVRGDSAAYFCASSPPGGAPTGNTIYFGEGSWLTVV.